This passage covers 24 T cell receptor beta chains from one sample sequenced in a study of T cell responses to AZD1222 COVID-19 vaccine. Sequencing was performed with immunoSEQ multiplex PCR; in TCRdb, only in-frame clones are kept and a portion is missing. The sample lists around 140,000 clones; over 85% were seen once. Specimen: peripheral blood, collected on day 0 of AZD1222 vaccination. Every receptor here comes from an adult in good health.

The chain recombines TRBV15 with TRBJ2-1, with 11 bases lining up with TRBD2. CDR3 length: 17 residues. J gave up 6 bases and V 2 bases, and 9 bases lay outside the gene matches. Looked up from germline, CDR1 is LNHNV and CDR2 is YYDKDF (reference sequence). CDR3 bases: TGTGCCACCAGCAGAACTAGCGGGAGATTTAATATCAATGAGCAGTTCTTC. Its protein is CATSRTSGRFNINEQFF.

The rearrangement links TRBV6-1 to TRBJ1-2; D might be TRBD1 (5 bases). The CDR3 sequence is 17 residues long. Looked up from germline, CDR1 is MNHNS and CDR2 is SASEGT. The V and J ends lost 4 bases and 4 bases respectively, with 22 bases between them. In DNA, the CDR3 is TGTGCCAGCAGTGGTCCAGGGTTCGCGGGCCCCCTCTATGGCTACACCTTC. Amino acids: CASSGPGFAGPLYGYTF.

The J gene is TRBJ2-1, the V gene TRBV7-9; D possibly uses TRBD1 or TRBD2 (6 bases each). CDR1 SEHNR and CDR2 FQNEAQ come from the germline V gene (reference sequence). This CDR3 region has 18 residues. V was shortened by 1 base and J by 8 bases, with 24 bases between the two germline ends. The CDR3 protein is CASSLGLIRGRVVDEQFF. CDR3 coding DNA: TGTGCCAGCAGCTTAGGACTAATACGGGGGCGCGTGGTCGATGAGCAGTTCTTC.

The J gene is TRBJ1-2, the V gene TRBV6-1; TRBD1 agrees at 7 bases. The CDR3 is made up of 20 amino acids. Trimming cost V 1 base and J 0 bases; bases outside gene matches: 17. The germline gives CDR1 MNHNS, CDR2 SASEGT. The CDR3 is CASSEVLPGAGGSANYGYTF. CDR3 nucleotides: TGTGCCAGCAGTGAAGTTCTTCCCGGGGCAGGGGGGTCCGCTAACTATGGCTACACCTTC.

The chain is built from TRBV11-1 and TRBJ1-1, with D uncertain. Trimming cost V 5 bases and J 3 bases, with 13 bases left between them. The CDR3 is made up of 14 amino acids. Germline values: CDR1 SGHAT, CDR2 FQDESV (reference sequence). Here the CDR3 reads CASSDVPEDTEAFF. The CDR3 DNA follows: TGTGCCAGCAGCGACGTCCCGGAGGACACTGAAGCTTTCTTT.

The chain joins TRBV7-9 to TRBJ2-3, with 9 positions matching TRBD2. V shed 0 bases, J shed 4 bases, and the junction held 14 bases outside the gene matches. Germline V lookup: CDR1 SEHNR, CDR2 FQNEAQ (reference sequence). The CDR3 is 19 amino acids. CDR3 sequence reads: CASSLARLAGSRGPDTQYF. CDR3 in DNA: TGTGCCAGCAGCTTAGCACGGCTAGCGGGGTCGAGGGGCCCAGATACGCAGTATTTT.

This clone was seen just once. The chain links TRBV7-9 to TRBJ2-7; 8 nucleotides match TRBD2. Germline CDR1 and CDR2: SEHNR and FQNEAQ (reference sequence). V shed 6 bases, J shed 4 bases, and the junction held 14 bases outside the gene matches. The CDR3 has 16 amino acids. CDR3 in amino acids: CASSETRPGLGYEQYF. The CDR3 DNA is TGTGCCAGCAGTGAAACCCGACCGGGACTAGGATACGAGCAGTACTTC.

In this sample, this clone turned up a few times. The chain has TRBV6-4 and TRBJ2-1; D may be TRBD1 (6 bases). The V gene's germline CDR1 is MRHNA and CDR2 SNTAGT. V was pared by 4 bases and J by 7 bases, with 14 bases between. CDR3 length: 14 amino acids. The CDR3 spells CASSGTGTSNEQFF. The DNA of the CDR3 is TGTGCCAGCAGTGGGACCGGGACATCGAATGAGCAGTTCTTC.

J is TRBJ2-5 and V is TRBV3-1 (or the pseudogene TRBV3-2), with a possible D match to TRBD2 (6 bases). The germline V gene has CDR1 LGHDT and CDR2 YNNKEL (reference sequence). Trimming cost V 4 bases and J 5 bases, with 14 bases left between them. This CDR3 has 14 residues. This CDR3 reads CASSRPGGRETQYF. The CDR3 DNA follows: TGTGCCAGCAGCCGGCCCGGAGGGCGCGAGACCCAGTACTTC.

The chain carries TRBV6-2 or TRBV6-3 and TRBJ2-7; 7 bases map to TRBD1. CDR1 is MNHEY and CDR2 is SVGEGT in the germline V gene. The CDR3 runs to 15 residues. V dropped 5 bases and J dropped 0; count of bases not matched to a gene: 7. The CDR3 spells CASSLSQGSSYEQYF. CDR3 bases: TGTGCCAGCAGTCTATCACAGGGGAGCTCCTACGAGCAGTACTTC.

The chain employs TRBV5-6 and TRBJ1-2; TRBD1 might be the D (6 bases). With 4 bases removed from V and 7 bases from J, the gap between germline ends came to 14 bases. Germline V CDR1 and CDR2: SGHDT, YYEEEE. The CDR3 loop spans 13 amino acids. The CDR3 DNA sequence: TGTGCCAGCAGCCAAGACAGGCGGATTGGCTACACCTTC. This translates into CASSQDRRIGYTF.

The chain has TRBV30 and TRBJ1-3; tentatively, D is TRBD1 (5 bases). Germline V gene lookup returns CDR1 GTSNPN and CDR2 SVGIG (reference sequence). CDR3 size: 16 residues. The ends were cut back, 3 bases at V and 0 bases at J, with 15 bases in the middle. DNA for the CDR3: TGTGCCTGGAGAGAGGCGGGGACTACCTCTGGAAACACCATATATTTT. Translation gives CAWREAGTTSGNTIYF. The whole variable domain, filled in from reference TRBV30 and TRBJ1-3, reads SQTIHQWPATLVQPVGSPLSLECTVEGTSNPNLYWYRQAAGRGLQLLFYSVGIGQISSEVPQNLSASRPQDRQFILSSKKLLLSDSGFYLCAWREAGTTSGNTIYFGEGSWLTVV.

This chain uses TRBV11-2 with TRBJ2-1; a weak D match, TRBD1 (6 bases). This CDR3 region has 13 residues. The germline gives CDR1 SGHAT, CDR2 FQNNGV. V was shortened by 3 bases and J by 8 bases, with 11 bases between the two germline ends. As DNA, the CDR3 is TGTGCCAGCAGCTTGCAGGGGTACGATGAGCAGTTCTTC. Protein product: CASSLQGYDEQFF.

This clone was counted a single time. This chain uses TRBV11-1 with TRBJ2-2; D tentatively fits TRBD1 or TRBD2 (6 bases each). The CDR3 spans 16 residues. V shed 0 bases and J shed 2 bases, with 10 bases lying between them. The V gene's germline CDR1 is SGHAT and CDR2 FQDESV (reference sequence). In DNA form, the CDR3 reads TGTGCCAGCAGCTTAGCTACGGGGGCCAACACCGGGGAGCTGTTTTTT. As protein: CASSLATGANTGELFF. Looking up the rest from reference TRBV11-1 and TRBJ2-2 gives the full variable domain: EAEVAQSPRYKITEKSQAVAFWCDPISGHATLYWYRQILGQGPELLVQFQDESVVDDSQLPKDRFSAERLKGVDSTLKIQPAELGDSAMYLCASSLATGANTGELFFGEGSRLTVL.

This clone was detected once. The genes are TRBV4-1 and TRBJ1-2; D perhaps matches TRBD1 (5 bases). Per germline, CDR1 MGHRA and CDR2 YSYEKL. CDR3 length: 14 amino acids. V lost 4 bases and J lost 4, with 13 bases in between. The CDR3 DNA reads TGCGCCAGCAGCCCGGGACCGGAGGGCTATGGCTACACCTTC. It encodes CASSPGPEGYGYTF.

The chain joins TRBV13 to TRBJ1-1; the D gene is possibly TRBD1 (5 bases). V dropped 3 bases and J dropped 11 bases, with 19 bases sitting between them. CDR1 PRHDT and CDR2 FYEKMQ come from the germline V gene (reference sequence). There are 14 residues in the CDR3. For the CDR3, the DNA is TGTGCCAGCAGCTTCGGGTTTTTTGGGGGTGTGGCTTTCTTT. The encoded protein is CASSFGFFGGVAFF. The complete variable domain, with remaining parts taken from reference TRBV13 and TRBJ1-1, reads AAGVIQSPRHLIKEKRETATLKCYPIPRHDTVYWYQQGPGQDPQFLISFYEKMQSDKGSIPDRFSAQQFSDYHSELNMSSLELGDSALYFCASSFGFFGGVAFFGQGTRLTVV.

J is TRBJ2-7 and V is TRBV6-1; D is possibly TRBD2 (5 bases). Germline V lookup: CDR1 MNHNS, CDR2 SASEGT. Trimming removed 1 base from V and 6 bases from J, with 16 bases in between. This CDR3 contains 15 residues. CDR3 DNA: TGTGCCAGCAGTGAAGAAGTCGGACGGAGGAGCGAGCAGTACTTC. It translates to CASSEEVGRRSEQYF.

The V gene is TRBV30, the J gene TRBJ2-1, with D possibly matching TRBD2 (6 bases). Trimming stripped 0 bases from V and 4 bases from J, with 13 bases between. The germline CDR1 and CDR2 sequences are GTSNPN and SVGIG (reference sequence). This CDR3 is 15 amino acids long. The DNA for the CDR3 is TGTGCCTGGAGTGTTGGGCTAGCGTTGTACAATGAGCAGTTCTTC. Translation gives CAWSVGLALYNEQFF. The full variable domain, its missing parts supplied by reference TRBV30 and TRBJ2-1, is SQTIHQWPATLVQPVGSPLSLECTVEGTSNPNLYWYRQAAGRGLQLLFYSVGIGQISSEVPQNLSASRPQDRQFILSSKKLLLSDSGFYLCAWSVGLALYNEQFFGPGTRLTVL.

V and J are TRBV5-5 and TRBJ1-6; maybe TRBD1 (6 bases). Trimming took 0 bases from V and 7 from J, leaving 14 bases between them. The germline V gene encodes CDR1 SGHKS and CDR2 YYEKEE (reference sequence). The CDR3 has 16 amino acids. The CDR3 is CASSLVTGPTNSPLHF. The CDR3 region has the DNA TGTGCCAGCAGCTTGGTAACAGGGCCCACGAATTCACCCCTCCACTTT.

The genes are TRBV7-2 and TRBJ2-7, with D unclear. The CDR3 has 11 residues. Per germline, CDR1 SGHTA and CDR2 FQGNSA. The germline V and J ends were trimmed by 3 bases and 7 bases, with 7 bases remaining between them. This CDR3 is CASSFSREQYF. As DNA, the CDR3 is TGTGCCAGCAGCTTTTCGAGAGAGCAGTACTTC.

V and J are TRBV28 and TRBJ2-2, with D maybe TRBD1 (6 bases). Between the trimmed V and J ends, which lost 5 bases and 5 bases, there was a span of 15 bases. Germline-derived CDR1 and CDR2 are MDHEN and SYDVKM. The CDR3 is 15 amino acids. The CDR3 loop reads CASSPYTTGTGELFF. The CDR3 DNA sequence: TGTGCCAGCAGTCCCTATACGACAGGAACCGGGGAGCTGTTTTTT.

V and J are TRBV5-1 and TRBJ2-2; D not resolved. Germline V gene lookup returns CDR1 SGHRS and CDR2 YFSETQ. The V and J ends lost 1 base and 2 bases respectively, with 12 bases between them. This CDR3 has 16 residues. The CDR3 DNA is TGCGCCAGCAGCTTGAGGTCAACAGCCAACACCGGGGAGCTGTTTTTT. Its translation is CASSLRSTANTGELFF.

V is TRBV7-3 and J is TRBJ2-7; a weak D match, TRBD2 (6 bases). Germline V lookup: CDR1 SGHTA, CDR2 FQGTGA. This CDR3 contains 15 residues. The V end lost 1 base, the J end lost 0 bases, and 10 bases lay between the germline ends. CDR3 loop: CASSLNSGSSYEQYF. CDR3 sequence (DNA): TGTGCCAGCAGCTTAAATTCCGGGAGCTCCTACGAGCAGTACTTC. Complete variable domain (other parts from reference TRBV7-3 and TRBJ2-7): GAGVSQTPSNKVTEKGKYVELRCDPISGHTALYWYRQSLGQGPEFLIYFQGTGAADDSGLPNDRFFAVRPEGSVSTLKIQRTERGDSAVYLCASSLNSGSSYEQYFGPGTRLTVT.

The rearrangement uses TRBV10-3 and TRBJ2-1; the D gene is possibly TRBD1 (6 bases). V was cut by 4 bases and J by 10 bases, with 11 bases left in between. The CDR3 has 12 amino acids. The V gene's germline CDR1 is ENHRY and CDR2 SYGVKD. The DNA of the CDR3 is TGTGCCATCAGTGGCTCCGGGACAGAGCAGTTCTTC. Protein product: CAISGSGTEQFF.